The clone carrying this T cell receptor (beta chain) was detected only a few times. Trimming removed 0 bases from V and 6 bases from J; junction bases left unmatched: 6. CDR3 size: 15 residues. Germline CDR1 GTSNPN, CDR2 SVGIG (reference sequence). The sample is drawn from a study of T-cell reconstitution after alpha-beta-depleted transplantation in children. Unique molecular identifiers were used to barcode this TCRbeta library. MiXCR was run by TCRdb on the PCR reads, yielding one entry per CDR3 protein. The sample has approximately 400,000 distinct CDR3 sequences, about 11% seen once. This TCR derives from a human donor who donated a stem cell graft to a child with acute myeloid leukemia. This chain joins TRBV30 and TRBJ2-1; 9 bases are a match to TRBD2. This sample comprised PBMCs from the stem cell graft donor, obtained from the stem cell graft. The CDR3 loop reads CAWSVFSGRSNEQFF. The CDR3 region has the DNA TGTGCCTGGAGTGTATTCAGCGGGAGGAGCAATGAGCAGTTCTTC.